One and the same sample provided the 20 T cell receptor beta chains below, sequenced in a study of blood T cell repertoires in COVID-19. Produced via immunoSEQ multiplex PCR; TCRdb's table is partial and in-frame only. The table shows roughly 180,000 clones, with around 85% occurring only once. Sequenced sample: PBMCs or T cells enriched from blood (not recorded which). The receptors shown here come from a man aged 35 to 55 who had recovered from COVID-19.

This clone was picked up many times. This chain joins TRBV25-1 and TRBJ1-2; 8 bases are shared with TRBD1. This CDR3 region has 13 residues. Per the germline V gene, CDR1 is MGHDK and CDR2 is SYGVNS. V lost 5 bases to trimming and J lost 4 bases; unmatched junction nucleotides: 3. The DNA for the CDR3 is TGTGCCAGCAGTTCAACAGGGGGCTATGGCTACACCTTC. It yields the protein CASSSTGGYGYTF.

The chain carries TRBV5-3 and TRBJ1-5; D remains ambiguous. TRBV5-3 is an ORF, and what it does is uncertain. CDR3 length equals 19 residues. Trimming left V 1 base short and J 5 bases short, with 25 bases between. CDR3 DNA: TGTGCCAGAAGCTTGATCGTGGGCCCGGGGATGGTAGGTGATCAGCCCCAGCATTTT. Residues: CARSLIVGPGMVGDQPQHF.

This chain joins TRBV18 and TRBJ2-5; 7 nucleotides agree with TRBD1. The CDR3 has 14 amino acids. Germline-derived CDR1 and CDR2 are KGHSH and LQKENI. V was pared by 5 bases and J by 4 bases, with 7 bases of the junction left unmatched. CDR3 protein: CASSARTGPETQYF. As DNA, the CDR3 is TGTGCCAGCTCAGCCCGGACAGGACCAGAGACCCAGTACTTC. Based on the CDR3 plus reference TRBV18 and TRBJ2-5, the full variable domain is NAGVMQNPRHLVRRRGQEARLRCSPMKGHSHVYWYRQLPEEGLKFMVYLQKENIIDESGMPKERFSAEFPKEGPSILRIQQVVRGDSAAYFCASSARTGPETQYFGPGTRLLVL.

This chain uses TRBV6-5 with TRBJ1-1; possible D gene TRBD1, 6 bases. V gave up 10 bases and J gave up 6 bases, with 9 bases separating them. The CDR3 is 10 amino acids. CDR1 is MNHEY and CDR2 is SVGAGI in the germline V gene. As DNA, the CDR3 is TGTGCCACCAACAGGGCTGAAGCTTTCTTT. Translation: CATNRAEAFF.

The chain couples TRBV11-2 to TRBJ2-1; 11 bases fit TRBD2. Germline V gene lookup returns CDR1 SGHAT and CDR2 FQNNGV. The CDR3 spans 15 residues. The V and J ends lost 3 bases and 3 bases, in that order; junction bases with no gene match: 1. CDR3 amino acids: CASSFLAGGYNEQFF. CDR3 DNA: TGTGCCAGCAGCTTTCTAGCGGGAGGCTACAATGAGCAGTTCTTC.

This clone was counted once. The CDR3 sequence: CASSLGENSPLHF. CDR3 DNA: TGTGCCAGCAGTTTAGGAGAAAATTCACCCCTCCACTTT. The chain employs TRBV12-3 or TRBV12-4 and TRBJ1-6; unclear D gene. V was shortened by 1 base and J by 7 bases, with 5 bases between the two germline ends. The CDR3 is 13 amino acids.

The count of this clone is one. J is TRBJ2-2 and V is TRBV6-1, with 8 bases fitting TRBD1. Trimming at V came to 0 bases and at J to 6 bases, leaving 6 bases not matched to a gene. This CDR3 is built from 16 residues. Germline V gene lookup returns CDR1 MNHNS and CDR2 SASEGT. CDR3 bases: TGTGCCAGCAGTGAAGCGGACGGACAGGGCCCCGGGGAGCTGTTTTTT. Protein product: CASSEADGQGPGELFF.

The V and J genes are TRBV11-3 and TRBJ2-7, with 11 bases lining up with TRBD2. The CDR3 has 15 residues. After removal of 5 bases from V and 3 bases from J, the junction contained 6 bases not matched to a gene. The V gene's germline CDR1 is SGHNT and CDR2 YENEEA. The CDR3 sequence is CASSAGTSGHYEQYF. In DNA form, the CDR3 reads TGTGCCAGCAGCGCAGGGACTAGCGGTCACTACGAGCAGTACTTC.

The genes are TRBV29-1 and TRBJ2-7; 10 bases are a match to TRBD1. Germline V gene data show CDR1 as SQVTM and CDR2 as ANQGSEA. V shed 5 bases, J shed 1 base, and the junction held 11 bases outside the gene matches. The CDR3 runs 16 residues. The CDR3 protein is CSVRGLGTGVSYEQYF. The CDR3 bases are TGCAGCGTTCGGGGCCTCGGGACAGGGGTATCCTACGAGCAGTACTTC.

V is TRBV12-3 or TRBV12-4 and J is TRBJ2-7; 7 bases agree with TRBD1. Unmatched junction bases numbered 3, after V lost 6 bases and J lost 4 bases. The CDR3 has 12 amino acids. CDR3 DNA sequence: TGTGCCAGCAGCCCGACAGGGTACGAGCAGTACTTC. This codes for CASSPTGYEQYF.

This clone has a handful of counts. The J gene is TRBJ1-6, the V gene TRBV9; no clear D. Germline loops: CDR1 SGDLS, CDR2 YYNGEE. CDR3 size: 14 residues. Trimming cost V 3 bases and J 6 bases, with 10 bases left between them. CDR3 DNA: TGTGCCAGCAGCGCCGGGATCGTTAATTCACCCCTCCACTTT. The encoded protein is CASSAGIVNSPLHF.

The chain is built from TRBV5-1 and TRBJ1-2, with D possibly matching TRBD1 (5 bases). The germline V and J ends were trimmed by 3 bases and 1 base, with 13 bases remaining between them. The germline gives CDR1 SGHRS, CDR2 YFSETQ. The CDR3 extends over 15 amino acids. The CDR3 here is CASSSRGLFNYGYTF. Here the CDR3 DNA reads TGCGCCAGCAGCTCCCGGGGACTATTTAACTATGGCTACACCTTC. Filled out from reference TRBV5-1 and TRBJ1-2, the complete variable domain reads KAGVTQTPRYLIKTRGQQVTLSCSPISGHRSVSWYQQTPGQGLQFLFEYFSETQRNKGNFPGRFSGRQFSNSRSEMNVSTLELGDSALYLCASSSRGLFNYGYTFGSGTRLTVV.

This rearrangement joins TRBV30 to TRBJ2-7, with D uncertain. In germline, CDR1 is GTSNPN, CDR2 SVGIG (reference sequence). The germline V and J ends were trimmed by 5 bases and 2 bases, with 13 bases remaining between them. The CDR3 contains 13 residues. The CDR3 sequence is CAWDIKTTYEQYF. The CDR3, as DNA: TGTGCCTGGGACATCAAGACAACCTACGAGCAGTACTTC.

This clone was seen only once. V and J are TRBV6-5 and TRBJ2-2; D might be TRBD1 (6 bases). Trimming removed 4 bases from V and 6 bases from J, with 12 bases in between. The CDR3 length is 14 residues. The germline V gene encodes CDR1 MNHEY and CDR2 SVGAGI. The CDR3 coding sequence is TGTGCCAGCAGTTTCGTACAGGGTTCCGGGGAGCTGTTTTTT. This gives the protein CASSFVQGSGELFF.

This chain uses TRBV7-8 with TRBJ2-7, with no clear D. This CDR3 has 11 amino acids. With 4 bases removed from V and 2 bases from J, the gap between germline ends came to 3 bases. Germline V CDR1 and CDR2: SGHVS, FQNEAQ. DNA of the CDR3: TGTGCCAGCAGCTCAACCTACGAGCAGTACTTC. Translating it yields CASSSTYEQYF.

V usage is TRBV2 and J usage is TRBJ1-5, with 10 positions matching TRBD1. CDR1 is SNHLY, CDR2 FYNNEI, per germline. This CDR3 is 15 amino acids long. The V segment lost 6 bases and the J segment 2 bases; nucleotides outside the gene matches: 4. CDR3: CASREDRGGNQPQHF. For the CDR3, the DNA is TGTGCCAGCAGAGAGGACAGGGGGGGCAATCAGCCCCAGCATTTT.

This clone was counted between two and nine times. The chain links TRBV29-1 to TRBJ2-7; 9 nucleotides line up with TRBD2. Germline V gene sequence: CDR1 SQVTM, CDR2 ANQGSEA. The trim removed 6 bases at V and 3 bases at J, leaving 6 bases unmatched. This CDR3 is 13 amino acids long. The CDR3, as DNA: TGCAGCGTGGGTAGCGGGAGTTTCTACGAGCAGTACTTC. Translated, it gives CSVGSGSFYEQYF.

This clone has a single count. The chain links TRBV27 to TRBJ1-6; D is unclear. The CDR3 spans 15 residues. V lost 6 bases and J 6 bases, leaving 15 bases between the germline ends. Germline V gives CDR1 MNHEY, CDR2 SMNVEV (reference sequence). The CDR3 is CASSRSGEGNSPLHF. In DNA form, the CDR3 reads TGTGCCAGCAGCCGATCCGGGGAAGGTAATTCACCCCTCCACTTT.

The table lists this clone with a count of one. A much larger clone sits a single nucleotide away, making a read error possible. The rearrangement joins TRBV6-1 to TRBJ1-1; D might be TRBD1 (5 bases). Germline CDR1 is MNHNS and CDR2 is SASEGT. The CDR3 contains 13 residues. V lost 6 bases and J 1 base, leaving 9 bases between the germline ends. The CDR3: CASSSTENTEAFF. As DNA, the CDR3 is TGTGCCAGCAGCTCGACAGAGAACACTGAAGCTTTCTTT.

This chain joins TRBV7-9 and TRBJ1-2; 7 bases line up with TRBD1. Germline trimming cut 3 bases from V and 3 bases from J; bases unmatched to any gene: 4. Germline lookup yields CDR1 SEHNR and CDR2 FQNEAQ (reference sequence). This CDR3 is built from 14 residues. Here the CDR3 reads CASSLGRGDYGYTF. The CDR3 DNA sequence: TGTGCCAGCAGCTTGGGCAGGGGGGACTATGGCTACACCTTC.